This T cell receptor (beta chain) is from a study of blood T cells in healthy people across ages. With a J-beta primer mix and a sample-barcoded 5' primer, a second PCR ran about 6 to 11 cycles. TCRdb re-analysed the 5' RACE reads in MiXCR, keeping a single row per CDR3 protein. The data contain 540,000 or so distinct CDR3 sequences, 27% of them singletons. The CDR3 is 16 residues long. Germline V CDR1 and CDR2: SEHNR, FQNEAQ (reference sequence). With 6 bases removed from V and 7 bases from J, the gap between germline ends came to 24 bases. The sample taken for sequencing was blood. The TCR was taken from a woman in her 70s in good health. The genes are TRBV7-9 and TRBJ1-2; perhaps TRBD1 as D (5 bases). The CDR3 DNA follows: TGTGCCAGCAGTCCAGTCCCCTTAAGACGCGGGGGTGGCTACACCTTC. Residues: CASSPVPLRRGGGYTF.